Many counts were recorded for the clone carrying this TCR beta chain. Antigen unknown. Arm-PCR of CDR3 regions with iRepertoire HTBI primers generated TCR beta libraries. MiXCR, run by TCRdb on the multiplex PCR reads, gives a single entry per CDR3 protein. The data show some 450,000 distinct CDR3 sequences, approximately 16% seen once. Trimming took 0 bases from V and 11 from J, leaving 17 bases between them. There are 14 residues in the CDR3. Per the germline V gene, CDR1 is SGHDT and CDR2 is YYEEEE. The data were obtained in a study of regulatory T cells in long-lasting Graves disease. Findings and limits, study-wide: Repertoires from persistent disease leaned toward TRBV28, TRBJ1-2 and TRBJ2-5. Having few samples may have compromised the accuracy.

This sample's time point: newly diagnosed GD, antithyroid drugs for less than 3 months. Construction of the TCR library relied on RNA isolated from PBMCs. This sample also belongs to another study, concerning T cells in Graves' hyperthyroidism and ophthalmopathy. Per that study: Patients aged 18 to 65 had newly diagnosed hyperthyroidism of under 2 months' duration. The primer set for the first-round RT-PCR of the TCR CDR3 was HTBI.

V usage is TRBV5-6 and J usage is TRBJ1-1; unclear D gene. This TCR was sampled from a woman aged 25 to 39 with Graves disease. Sequenced material: peripheral blood mononuclear cells (PBMCs), taken at new diagnosis, from a patient treated with antithyroid drugs. The CDR3 is CASSLADYHHNAFF. The CDR3 DNA reads TGTGCCAGCAGCTTGGCCGATTACCACCATAACGCTTTCTTT.